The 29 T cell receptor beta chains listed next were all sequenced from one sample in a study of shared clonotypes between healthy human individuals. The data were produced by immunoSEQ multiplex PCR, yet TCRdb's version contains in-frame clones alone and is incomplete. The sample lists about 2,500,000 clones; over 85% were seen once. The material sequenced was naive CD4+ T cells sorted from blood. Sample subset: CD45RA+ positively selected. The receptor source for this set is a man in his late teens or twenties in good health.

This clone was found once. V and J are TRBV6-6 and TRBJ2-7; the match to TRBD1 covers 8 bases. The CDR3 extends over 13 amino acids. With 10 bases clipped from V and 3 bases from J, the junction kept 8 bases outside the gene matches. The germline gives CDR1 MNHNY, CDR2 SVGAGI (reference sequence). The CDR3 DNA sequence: TGTGCCATTCGTGGACAGGGACTCTACGAGCAGTACTTC. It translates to CAIRGQGLYEQYF.

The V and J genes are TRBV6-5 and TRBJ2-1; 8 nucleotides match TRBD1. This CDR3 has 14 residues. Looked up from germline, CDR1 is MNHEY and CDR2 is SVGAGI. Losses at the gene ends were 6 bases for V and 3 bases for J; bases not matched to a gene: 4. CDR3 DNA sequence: TGTGCCAGCAGAATGACAGGGGTCTACAATGAGCAGTTCTTC. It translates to CASRMTGVYNEQFF.

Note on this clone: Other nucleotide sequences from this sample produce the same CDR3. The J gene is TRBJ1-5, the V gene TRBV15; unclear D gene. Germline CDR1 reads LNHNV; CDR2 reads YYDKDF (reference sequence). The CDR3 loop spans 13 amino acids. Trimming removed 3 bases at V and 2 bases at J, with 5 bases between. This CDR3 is CATSREGNQPQHF. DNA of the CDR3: TGTGCCACCAGCAGGGAAGGCAATCAGCCCCAGCATTTT.

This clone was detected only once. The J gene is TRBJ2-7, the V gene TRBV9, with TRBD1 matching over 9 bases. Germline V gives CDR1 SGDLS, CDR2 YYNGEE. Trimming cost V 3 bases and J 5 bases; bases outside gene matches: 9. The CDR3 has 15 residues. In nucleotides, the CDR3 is TGTGCCAGCAGCGCAGGAAACAGGGGGCTCAACGAGCAGTACTTC. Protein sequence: CASSAGNRGLNEQYF.

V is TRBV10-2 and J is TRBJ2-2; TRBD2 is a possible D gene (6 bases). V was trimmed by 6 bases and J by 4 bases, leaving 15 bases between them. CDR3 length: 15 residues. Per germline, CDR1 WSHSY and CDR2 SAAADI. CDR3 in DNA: TGCGCCAGCAGCTTAACTAGCTTGAGCACCGGGGAGCTGTTTTTT. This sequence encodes CASSLTSLSTGELFF.

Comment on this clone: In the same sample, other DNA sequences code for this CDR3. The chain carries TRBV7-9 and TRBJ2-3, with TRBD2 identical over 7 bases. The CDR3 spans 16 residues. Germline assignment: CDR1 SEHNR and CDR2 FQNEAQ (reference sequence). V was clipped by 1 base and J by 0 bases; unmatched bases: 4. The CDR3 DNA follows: TGTGCCAGCAGCTTAGGTAGAGCGGGAAGCACAGATACGCAGTATTTT. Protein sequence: CASSLGRAGSTDTQYF.

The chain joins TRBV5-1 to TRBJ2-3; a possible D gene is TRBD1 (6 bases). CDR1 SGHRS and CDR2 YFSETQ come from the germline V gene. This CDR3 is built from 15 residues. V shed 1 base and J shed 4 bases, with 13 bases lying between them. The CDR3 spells CASSLPVQGPDTQYF. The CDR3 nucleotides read TGCGCCAGCAGCTTGCCAGTACAGGGCCCAGATACGCAGTATTTT.

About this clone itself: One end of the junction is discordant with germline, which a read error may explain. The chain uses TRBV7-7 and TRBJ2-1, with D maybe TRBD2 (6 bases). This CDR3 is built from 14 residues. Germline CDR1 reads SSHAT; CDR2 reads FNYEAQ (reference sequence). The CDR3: CASSLAAGDNEQFF. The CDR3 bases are TGTGCTAGCAGCTTAGCGGCAGGAGACAATGAGCAGTTCTTC.

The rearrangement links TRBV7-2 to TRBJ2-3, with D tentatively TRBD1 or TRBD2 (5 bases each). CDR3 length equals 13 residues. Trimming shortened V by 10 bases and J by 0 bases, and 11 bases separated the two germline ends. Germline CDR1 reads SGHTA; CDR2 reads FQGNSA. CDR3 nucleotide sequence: TGTGCCACCAATCGGGACAGCACAGATACGCAGTATTTT. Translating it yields CATNRDSTDTQYF.

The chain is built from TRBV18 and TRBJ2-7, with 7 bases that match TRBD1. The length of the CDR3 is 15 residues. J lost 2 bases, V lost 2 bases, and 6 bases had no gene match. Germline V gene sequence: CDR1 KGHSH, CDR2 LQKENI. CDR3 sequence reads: CASSPGMTGTYEQYF. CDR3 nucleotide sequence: TGTGCCAGCTCACCAGGGATGACAGGGACCTACGAGCAGTACTTC. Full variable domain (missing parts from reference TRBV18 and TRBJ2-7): NAGVMQNPRHLVRRRGQEARLRCSPMKGHSHVYWYRQLPEEGLKFMVYLQKENIIDESGMPKERFSAEFPKEGPSILRIQQVVRGDSAAYFCASSPGMTGTYEQYFGPGTRLTVT.

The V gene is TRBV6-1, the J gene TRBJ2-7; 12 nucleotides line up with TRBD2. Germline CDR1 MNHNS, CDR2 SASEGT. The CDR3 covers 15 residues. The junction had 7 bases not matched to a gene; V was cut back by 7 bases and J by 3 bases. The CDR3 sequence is CASTETSGGLYEQYF. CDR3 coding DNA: TGTGCCAGCACCGAGACTAGCGGGGGCCTCTACGAGCAGTACTTC.

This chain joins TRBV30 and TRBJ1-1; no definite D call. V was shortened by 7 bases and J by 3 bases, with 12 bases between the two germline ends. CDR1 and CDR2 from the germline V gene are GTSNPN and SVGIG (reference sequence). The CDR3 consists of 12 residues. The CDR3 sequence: CASTRSDTEAFF. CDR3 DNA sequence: TGTGCCTCTACTAGGAGTGACACTGAAGCTTTCTTT. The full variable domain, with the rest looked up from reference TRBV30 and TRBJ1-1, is SQTIHQWPATLVQPVGSPLSLECTVEGTSNPNLYWYRQAAGRGLQLLFYSVGIGQISSEVPQNLSASRPQDRQFILSSKKLLLSDSGFYLCASTRSDTEAFFGQGTRLTVV.

The chain's CDR3 is CASSSNPGVGEQYF. DNA for the CDR3: TGCGCCAGCAGCTCCAATCCGGGAGTCGGCGAGCAGTACTTC. The chain uses TRBV4-3 and TRBJ2-7; possibly TRBD2 for D (6 bases). Per germline, CDR1 LGHNA and CDR2 YSLEER. The ends were cut back, 5 bases at V and 6 bases at J, with 17 bases in the middle. The CDR3 consists of 14 residues.

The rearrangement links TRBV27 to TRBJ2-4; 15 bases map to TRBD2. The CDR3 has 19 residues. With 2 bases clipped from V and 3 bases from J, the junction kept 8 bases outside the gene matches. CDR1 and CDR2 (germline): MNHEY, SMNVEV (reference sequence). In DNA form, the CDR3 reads TGTGCCAGCAGTTTAGGCCAGGGACTAGCGGGAGGAGGCAAAAACATTCAGTACTTC. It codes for CASSLGQGLAGGGKNIQYF.

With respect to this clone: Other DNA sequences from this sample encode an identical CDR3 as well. CDR3 DNA sequence: TGTGCCAGCTCAGGGACAGGGGTAGAGACCCAGTACTTC. This gives the protein CASSGTGVETQYF. V and J are TRBV18 and TRBJ2-5, with 10 positions matching TRBD1. The CDR3 runs 13 residues. Germline CDR1 reads KGHSH; CDR2 reads LQKENI. The junction had 1 base not matched to a gene; V was cut back by 5 bases and J by 4 bases. Supplemented by reference TRBV18 and TRBJ2-5, the full variable domain reads NAGVMQNPRHLVRRRGQEARLRCSPMKGHSHVYWYRQLPEEGLKFMVYLQKENIIDESGMPKERFSAEFPKEGPSILRIQQVVRGDSAAYFCASSGTGVETQYFGPGTRLLVL.

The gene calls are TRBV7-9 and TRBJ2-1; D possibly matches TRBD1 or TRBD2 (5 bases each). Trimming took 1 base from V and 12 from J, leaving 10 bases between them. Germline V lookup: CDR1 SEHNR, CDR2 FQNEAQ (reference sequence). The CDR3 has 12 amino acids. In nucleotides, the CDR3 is TGTGCCAGCAGCTTAGTGGGGGAAGTGCAGTTCTTC. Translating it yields CASSLVGEVQFF. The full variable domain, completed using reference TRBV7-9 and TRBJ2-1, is DTGVSQNPRHKITKRGQNVTFRCDPISEHNRLYWYRQTLGQGPEFLTYFQNEAQLEKSRLLSDRFSAERPKGSFSTLEIQRTEQGDSAMYLCASSLVGEVQFFGPGTRLTVL.

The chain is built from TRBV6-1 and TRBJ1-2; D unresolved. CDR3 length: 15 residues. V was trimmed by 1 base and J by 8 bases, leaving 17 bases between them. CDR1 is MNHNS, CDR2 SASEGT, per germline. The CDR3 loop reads CASSEGLRSFRGYTF. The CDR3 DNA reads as TGTGCCAGCAGTGAAGGTTTGCGCAGTTTCCGCGGCTACACCTTC.

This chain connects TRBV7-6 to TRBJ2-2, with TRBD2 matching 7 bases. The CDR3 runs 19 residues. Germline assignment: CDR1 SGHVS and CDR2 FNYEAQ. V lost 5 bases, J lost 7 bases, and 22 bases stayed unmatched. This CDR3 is CASSQLEDRRERVSGELFF. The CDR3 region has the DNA TGTGCCAGCAGCCAGCTAGAGGATCGGCGGGAGCGAGTCAGCGGGGAGCTGTTTTTT. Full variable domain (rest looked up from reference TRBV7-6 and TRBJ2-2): GAGVSQSPRYKVTKRGQDVALRCDPISGHVSLYWYRQALGQGPEFLTYFNYEAQQDKSGLPNDRFSAERPEGSISTLTIQRTEQRDSAMYRCASSQLEDRRERVSGELFFGEGSRLTVL.

CDR3 DNA: TGTGCCAGCAGTCGGAGCAACCAAGAGACCCAGTACTTC. It specifies CASSRSNQETQYF. The V gene is TRBV6-5, the J gene TRBJ2-5; D unclear. The V gene's germline CDR1 is MNHEY and CDR2 SVGAGI. Trimming cost V 5 bases and J 0 bases, with 7 bases left between them. The CDR3 length is 13 residues.

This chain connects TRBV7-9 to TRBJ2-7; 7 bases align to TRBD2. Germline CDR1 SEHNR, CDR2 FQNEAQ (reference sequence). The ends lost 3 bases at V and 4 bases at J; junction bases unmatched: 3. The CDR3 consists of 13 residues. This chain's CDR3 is CASSFGGRYEQYF. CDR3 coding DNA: TGTGCCAGCAGCTTCGGGGGGAGGTACGAGCAGTACTTC.

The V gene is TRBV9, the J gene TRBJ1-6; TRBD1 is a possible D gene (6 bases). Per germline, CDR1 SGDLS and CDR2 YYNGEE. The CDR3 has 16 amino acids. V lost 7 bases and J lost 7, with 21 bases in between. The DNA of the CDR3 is TGTGCCAGCCGTTTTACAGGGTCGATGGAAAATTCACCCCTCCACTTT. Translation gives CASRFTGSMENSPLHF.

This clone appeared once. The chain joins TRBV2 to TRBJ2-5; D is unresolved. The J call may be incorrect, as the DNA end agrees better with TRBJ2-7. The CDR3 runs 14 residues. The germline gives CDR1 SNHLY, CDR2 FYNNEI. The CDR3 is CASNAVPVRNEQYF. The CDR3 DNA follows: TGTGCCAGCAACGCCGTGCCGGTCCGCAACGAGCAGTACTTC.

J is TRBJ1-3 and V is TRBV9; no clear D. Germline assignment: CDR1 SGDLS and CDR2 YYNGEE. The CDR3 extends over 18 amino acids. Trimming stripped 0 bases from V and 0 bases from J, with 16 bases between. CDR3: CASSVGSREERSGNTIYF. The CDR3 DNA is TGTGCCAGCAGCGTAGGGTCTAGGGAGGAACGCTCTGGAAACACCATATATTTT.

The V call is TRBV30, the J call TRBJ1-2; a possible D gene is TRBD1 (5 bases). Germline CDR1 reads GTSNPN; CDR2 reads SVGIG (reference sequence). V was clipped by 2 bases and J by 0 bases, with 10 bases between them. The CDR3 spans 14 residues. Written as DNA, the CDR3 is TGTGCCTGGAGTCCCGGGGGAACTAACTATGGCTACACCTTC. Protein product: CAWSPGGTNYGYTF.

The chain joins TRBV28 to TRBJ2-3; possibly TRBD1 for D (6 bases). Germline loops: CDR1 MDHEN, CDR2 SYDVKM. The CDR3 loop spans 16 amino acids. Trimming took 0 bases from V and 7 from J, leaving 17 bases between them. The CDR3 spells CASSLWGTGKGNTQYF. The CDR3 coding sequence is TGTGCCAGCAGTTTATGGGGAACAGGGAAAGGAAATACGCAGTATTTT.

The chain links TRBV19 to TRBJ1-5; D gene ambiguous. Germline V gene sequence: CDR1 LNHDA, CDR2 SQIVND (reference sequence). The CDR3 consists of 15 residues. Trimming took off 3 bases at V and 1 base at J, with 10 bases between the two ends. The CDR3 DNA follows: TGTGCCAGTAGTATTGGAGTGGGGAGCAATCAGCCCCAGCATTTT. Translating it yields CASSIGVGSNQPQHF.

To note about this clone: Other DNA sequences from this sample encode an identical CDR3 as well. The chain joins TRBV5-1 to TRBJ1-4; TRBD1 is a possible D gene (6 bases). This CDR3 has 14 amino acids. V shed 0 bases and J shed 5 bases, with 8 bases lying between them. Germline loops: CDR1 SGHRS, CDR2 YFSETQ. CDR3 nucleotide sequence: TGCGCCAGCAGCTTGGACAGGGCAAATGAAAAACTGTTTTTT. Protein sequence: CASSLDRANEKLFF.

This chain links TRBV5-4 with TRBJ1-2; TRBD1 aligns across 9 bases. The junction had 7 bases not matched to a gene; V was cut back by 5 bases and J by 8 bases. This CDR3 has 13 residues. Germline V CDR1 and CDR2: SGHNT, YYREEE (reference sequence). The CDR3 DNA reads TGTGCCAGCAGTTACAGGGGGCCCCGGGGCTACACCTTC. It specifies CASSYRGPRGYTF.

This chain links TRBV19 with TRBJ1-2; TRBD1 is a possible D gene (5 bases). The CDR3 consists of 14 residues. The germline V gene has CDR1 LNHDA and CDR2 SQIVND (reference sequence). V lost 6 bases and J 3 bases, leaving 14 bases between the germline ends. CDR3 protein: CASRTRGKDYGYTF. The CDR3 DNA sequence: TGTGCCAGTAGGACGAGGGGAAAGGACTATGGCTACACCTTC.